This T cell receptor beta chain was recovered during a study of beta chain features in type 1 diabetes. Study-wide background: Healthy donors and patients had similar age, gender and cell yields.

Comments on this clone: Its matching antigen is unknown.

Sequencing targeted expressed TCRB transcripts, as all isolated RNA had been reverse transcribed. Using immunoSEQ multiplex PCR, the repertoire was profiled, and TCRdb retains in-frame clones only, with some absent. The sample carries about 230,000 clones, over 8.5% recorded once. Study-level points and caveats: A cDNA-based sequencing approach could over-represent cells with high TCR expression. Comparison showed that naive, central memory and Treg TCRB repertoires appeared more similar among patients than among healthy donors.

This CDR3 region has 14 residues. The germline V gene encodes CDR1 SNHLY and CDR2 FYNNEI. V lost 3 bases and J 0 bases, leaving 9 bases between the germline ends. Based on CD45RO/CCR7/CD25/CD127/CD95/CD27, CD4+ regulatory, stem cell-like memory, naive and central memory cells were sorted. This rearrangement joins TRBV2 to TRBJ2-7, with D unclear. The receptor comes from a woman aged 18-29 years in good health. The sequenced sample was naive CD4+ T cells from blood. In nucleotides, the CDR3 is TGTGCCAGCAGTGACAGACTGATCTCCTACGAGCAGTACTTC. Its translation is CASSDRLISYEQYF. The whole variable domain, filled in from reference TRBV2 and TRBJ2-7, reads EPEVTQTPSHQVTQMGQEVILRCVPISNHLYFYWYRQILGQKVEFLVSFYNNEISEKSEIFDDQFSVERPDGSNFTLKIRSTKLEDSAMYFCASSDRLISYEQYFGPGTRLTVT.